The 29 T cell receptor beta chains below come from one sample, sequenced in a study of blood T cell repertoires in COVID-19. The data were produced by immunoSEQ multiplex PCR, yet TCRdb's version contains in-frame clones alone and is incomplete. The table records about 150,000 clones, 80% to 85% of them present only once. The sample consisted of peripheral blood. These receptors were collected from a woman in her fifties or sixties with acute or convalescent COVID-19.

The chain couples TRBV5-4 to TRBJ1-4; 10 nucleotides match TRBD1. CDR3 length equals 15 residues. CDR1 SGHNT and CDR2 YYREEE come from the germline V gene (reference sequence). V lost 1 base, J lost 8 bases, and 5 bases stayed unmatched. The CDR3 here is CASSLLRDRGEKLFF. CDR3 in DNA: TGTGCCAGCAGCTTGTTGCGGGACAGGGGCGAAAAACTGTTTTTT.

This chain connects TRBV19 to TRBJ1-3; D not resolved. Trimming took off 4 bases at V and 4 bases at J, with 14 bases between the two ends. This CDR3 contains 15 residues. Germline V lookup: CDR1 LNHDA, CDR2 SQIVND (reference sequence). In DNA, the CDR3 is TGTGCCAGTAGTAATGAACCCCTATCAGGAAACACCATATATTTT. Amino acids: CASSNEPLSGNTIYF.

The J gene is TRBJ2-1, the V gene TRBV19; a weak D match, TRBD2 (5 bases). Germline V gene lookup returns CDR1 LNHDA and CDR2 SQIVND (reference sequence). The ends were cut back, 10 bases at V and 7 bases at J, with 11 bases in the middle. The CDR3 has 11 residues. The CDR3 bases are TGTGCCACCTCCCGGGGAAATGAGCAGTTCTTC. Translated, it gives CATSRGNEQFF.

The V gene is TRBV13, the J gene TRBJ2-7; 7 bases are a match to TRBD1. The trim removed 0 bases at V and 2 bases at J, leaving 7 bases unmatched. CDR3 length equals 16 residues. The germline V gene has CDR1 PRHDT and CDR2 FYEKMQ (reference sequence). CDR3 region: CASSLGGQWGTYEQYF. DNA of the CDR3: TGTGCCAGCAGCTTAGGGGGACAGTGGGGGACCTACGAGCAGTACTTC. The entire variable domain, with the rest obtained from reference TRBV13 and TRBJ2-7, is as follows: AAGVIQSPRHLIKEKRETATLKCYPIPRHDTVYWYQQGPGQDPQFLISFYEKMQSDKGSIPDRFSAQQFSDYHSELNMSSLELGDSALYFCASSLGGQWGTYEQYFGPGTRLTVT.

This clone was detected a few times. The chain carries TRBV9 and TRBJ2-3; 9 nucleotides align to TRBD1. Germline V gene sequence: CDR1 SGDLS, CDR2 YYNGEE. Losses at the gene ends were 4 bases for V and 4 bases for J; bases not matched to a gene: 4. CDR3 length: 14 residues. CDR3 sequence (DNA): TGTGCCAGCAGCTTAAGACAGGGGGCAGATACGCAGTATTTT. Amino acids: CASSLRQGADTQYF.

The chain carries TRBV29-1 and TRBJ2-1; 13 bases agree with TRBD2. CDR3 size: 16 residues. Unmatched junction bases numbered 8, after V lost 3 bases and J lost 6 bases. CDR1 and CDR2 from the germline V gene are SQVTM and ANQGSEA. As DNA, the CDR3 is TGCAGCGTTGACGGCCCGGGACTAGCGGGGACCAATGAGCAGTTCTTC. Protein product: CSVDGPGLAGTNEQFF.

This clone rates as medium-sized. The rearrangement uses TRBV28 and TRBJ1-2; TRBD1 agrees at 9 bases. Looked up from germline, CDR1 is MDHEN and CDR2 is SYDVKM. The CDR3 is made up of 16 amino acids. The ends lost 7 bases at V and 3 bases at J; junction bases unmatched: 12. This chain's CDR3 is CASIPDPGQGYYGYTF. CDR3 coding DNA: TGTGCCAGCATCCCCGACCCGGGACAGGGATACTATGGCTACACCTTC.

The chain recombines TRBV7-3 with TRBJ2-5; 9 bases are shared with TRBD2. This CDR3 contains 16 residues. CDR1 is SGHTA, CDR2 FQGTGA, per germline. V lost 2 bases to trimming and J lost 5 bases; unmatched junction nucleotides: 9. The CDR3 coding sequence is TGTGCCAGCAGCTTAGCGGGGGGGCCGGTCCGGGAGACCCAGTACTTC. As protein: CASSLAGGPVRETQYF.

The chain is built from TRBV7-2 and TRBJ1-4; maybe TRBD1 (5 bases). V shed 2 bases and J shed 10 bases, with 8 bases lying between them. The CDR3 contains 12 residues. Germline V CDR1 and CDR2: SGHTA, FQGNSA. For the CDR3, the DNA is TGTGCCAGCAGCTTATGGGGGGGAAAACTGTTTTTT. As protein: CASSLWGGKLFF.

The gene calls are TRBV7-9 and TRBJ2-7; 8 bases align to TRBD2. Germline lookup yields CDR1 SEHNR and CDR2 FQNEAQ (reference sequence). V dropped 5 bases and J dropped 3; count of bases not matched to a gene: 12. This CDR3 has 16 amino acids. The DNA for the CDR3 is TGTGCCAGCAGCCCCAGAAGCGGGGGAGCCCACTACGAGCAGTACTTC. This translates into CASSPRSGGAHYEQYF.

The chain couples TRBV7-2 to TRBJ2-5; tentatively, D is TRBD2 (8 bases). The CDR3 is made up of 17 amino acids. Deletions cut 6 bases from V and 4 bases from J, with 24 bases between. The V gene's germline CDR1 is SGHTA and CDR2 FQGNSA. Here the CDR3 reads CASRALVAGTVVETQYF. The DNA of the CDR3 is TGTGCCAGCAGGGCCCTCGTAGCGGGGACAGTTGTAGAGACCCAGTACTTC.

A single count supports this clone. The chain couples TRBV7-2 to TRBJ2-7, with D tentatively TRBD2 (5 bases). Looked up from germline, CDR1 is SGHTA and CDR2 is FQGNSA. This CDR3 is 14 amino acids long. With 4 bases removed from V and 3 bases from J, the gap between germline ends came to 13 bases. CDR3 loop: CASSSWPGFYEQYF. CDR3 DNA: TGTGCCAGCAGCTCATGGCCGGGATTCTACGAGCAGTACTTC.

V and J are TRBV29-1 and TRBJ1-4; no firm D call. The CDR3 length is 12 residues. Germline V lookup: CDR1 SQVTM, CDR2 ANQGSEA. The V and J ends lost 0 bases and 11 bases respectively, with 10 bases between them. The CDR3 nucleotides are TGCAGCGTTGAAGACGCCCCCGAGAAACTGTTTTTT. This gives the protein CSVEDAPEKLFF. The full variable domain, completed using reference TRBV29-1 and TRBJ1-4, is SAVISQKPSRDICQRGTSLTIQCQVDSQVTMMFWYRQQPGQSLTLIATANQGSEATYESGFVIDKFPISRPNLTFSTLTVSNMSPEDSSIYLCSVEDAPEKLFFGSGTQLSVL.

The chain employs TRBV18 and TRBJ1-2; D is unclear. The CDR3 consists of 14 residues. V shed 3 bases and J shed 8 bases, with 16 bases lying between them. The V gene's germline CDR1 is KGHSH and CDR2 LQKENI. Here the CDR3 DNA reads TGTGCCAGCTCACCTACCGGAGGGTCAGGCGGCTACACCTTC. This sequence encodes CASSPTGGSGGYTF.

V usage is TRBV5-6 and J usage is TRBJ1-5; D remains ambiguous. The germline V gene encodes CDR1 SGHDT and CDR2 YYEEEE. The germline V and J ends were trimmed by 0 bases and 4 bases, with 8 bases remaining between them. The CDR3 runs to 14 residues. CDR3 sequence (DNA): TGTGCCAGCAGCTTGGGTAAAGCGAATCAGCCCCAGCATTTT. Amino acids: CASSLGKANQPQHF.

This clone was seen a handful of times. The chain recombines TRBV3-1 (or the pseudogene TRBV3-2) with TRBJ2-6; no reliable D call. Germline V lookup: CDR1 LGHDT, CDR2 YNNKEL (reference sequence). The CDR3 is 18 amino acids. V dropped 1 base and J dropped 1 base, with 14 bases sitting between them. DNA for the CDR3: TGTGCCAGCAGCCAAGGCGGAGAATCTTATTCTGGGGCCAACGTCCTGACTTTC. This encodes CASSQGGESYSGANVLTF.

The chain recombines TRBV3-1 (or the pseudogene TRBV3-2) with TRBJ1-3; TRBD1 aligns across 8 bases. The germline V gene has CDR1 LGHDT and CDR2 YNNKEL (reference sequence). The CDR3 extends over 14 amino acids. V was clipped by 4 bases and J by 4 bases; unmatched bases: 3. CDR3 residues: CASSLTGGGNTIYF. The CDR3 DNA is TGTGCCAGCAGCCTTACAGGGGGAGGAAACACCATATATTTT.

V usage is TRBV4-1 and J usage is TRBJ2-1; D is possibly TRBD1 (6 bases). Germline lookup yields CDR1 MGHRA and CDR2 YSYEKL. The CDR3 contains 15 residues. The V end was cut by 3 bases, the J end by 3 bases, with 12 bases between. CDR3 nucleotide sequence: TGCGCCAGCAGCCATGGCAGGGGAATCTACAATGAGCAGTTCTTC. It yields the protein CASSHGRGIYNEQFF.

This chain links TRBV7-2 with TRBJ1-2; D uncertain. Per the germline V gene, CDR1 is SGHTA and CDR2 is FQGNSA. V lost 3 bases and J 0 bases, leaving 8 bases between the germline ends. CDR3 length: 14 residues. This CDR3 reads CASSFEFTNYGYTF. The CDR3 nucleotides read TGTGCCAGCAGCTTCGAGTTTACTAACTATGGCTACACCTTC. Together with reference TRBV7-2 and TRBJ1-2, the CDR3 gives the full variable domain: GAGVSQSPSNKVTEKGKDVELRCDPISGHTALYWYRQSLGQGLEFLIYFQGNSAPDKSGLPSDRFSAERTGGSVSTLTIQRTQQEDSAVYLCASSFEFTNYGYTFGSGTRLTVV.

The gene calls are TRBV5-1 and TRBJ2-2; possibly TRBD1 for D (6 bases). V was shortened by 0 bases and J by 0 bases, with 12 bases between the two germline ends. The V gene's germline CDR1 is SGHRS and CDR2 YFSETQ. The CDR3 consists of 17 residues. CDR3 in DNA: TGCGCCAGCAGCTTGGGTGAACAGGGCGCGAACACCGGGGAGCTGTTTTTT. Amino acid sequence: CASSLGEQGANTGELFF.

The genes are TRBV4-2 and TRBJ1-6; 12 nucleotides agree with TRBD1. The trim removed 6 bases at V and 7 bases at J, leaving 4 bases unmatched. In germline, CDR1 is LGHNA, CDR2 YNFKEQ. The CDR3 totals 15 residues. CDR3 DNA: TGTGCCAGCAGACTTGGGACAGGGGGCAATTCACCCCTCCACTTT. Amino acid sequence: CASRLGTGGNSPLHF.

The rearrangement links TRBV4-3 to TRBJ1-2; 7 bases map to TRBD1. With 0 bases clipped from V and 6 bases from J, the junction kept 4 bases outside the gene matches. This CDR3 has 14 residues. Germline V gene lookup returns CDR1 LGHNA and CDR2 YSLEER. CDR3 DNA: TGCGCCAGCAGCCAAGATGGCAGGGGGGATGGCTACACCTTC. It codes for CASSQDGRGDGYTF.

CDR3 DNA sequence: TGCGCCAGCAGCCAAGGTTTGACAGGGAACTATGGCTACACCTTC. It codes for CASSQGLTGNYGYTF. This sequence joins TRBV4-3 and TRBJ1-2; 7 nucleotides line up with TRBD1. The CDR3 totals 15 residues. Germline V gene lookup returns CDR1 LGHNA and CDR2 YSLEER. Unmatched junction bases numbered 4, after V lost 1 base and J lost 2 bases.

The rearrangement uses TRBV5-4 and TRBJ2-1, with 8 bases aligning to TRBD2. This CDR3 comprises 13 residues. Germline assignment: CDR1 SGHNT and CDR2 YYREEE (reference sequence). V trimming: 4 bases; J trimming: 8 bases; junction bases outside the gene matches: 5. The CDR3: CASSEGLVDEQFF. CDR3 in DNA: TGTGCCAGCAGCGAGGGACTAGTTGATGAGCAGTTCTTC.

J is TRBJ1-2 and V is TRBV9, with 7 bases matching TRBD1. The CDR3 contains 16 residues. V lost 3 bases and J lost 0; bases outside the gene matches: 8. Germline CDR1 SGDLS, CDR2 YYNGEE. CDR3 sequence reads: CASSESSGGANYGYTF. As DNA, the CDR3 is TGTGCCAGCAGCGAATCCTCAGGGGGAGCTAACTATGGCTACACCTTC.

This clone was counted a few times. V and J are TRBV15 and TRBJ2-1, with a tentative D call TRBD1 (6 bases). Trimming removed 9 bases from V and 7 bases from J, with 16 bases in between. This CDR3 spans 13 amino acids. The germline gives CDR1 LNHNV, CDR2 YYDKDF (reference sequence). In DNA form, the CDR3 reads TGTGCCACGGCCCCCACAGGGACGAATGAGCAGTTCTTC. The encoded protein is CATAPTGTNEQFF.

This chain uses TRBV24-1 with TRBJ1-4; 12 bases agree with TRBD1. Germline CDR1 KGHDR, CDR2 SFDVKD. Germline trimming cut 1 base from V and 10 bases from J; bases unmatched to any gene: 9. The CDR3 covers 17 residues. The CDR3 DNA is TGTGCCACCAGTGATTTTGGGACAGGGGGCGAAGAAGGAAAACTGTTTTTT. Amino acids: CATSDFGTGGEEGKLFF.

The chain uses TRBV30 and TRBJ1-5; D may be TRBD1 (6 bases). Between the trimmed V and J ends, which lost 0 bases and 2 bases, there was a span of 14 bases. Germline CDR1 and CDR2: GTSNPN and SVGIG (reference sequence). The CDR3 consists of 16 residues. The CDR3 bases are TGTGCCTGGAGTGTCAGGAGGACAGCGGGCAATCAGCCCCAGCATTTT. As protein: CAWSVRRTAGNQPQHF.

This chain uses TRBV3-1 (or the pseudogene TRBV3-2) with TRBJ1-4; no reliable D call. Trimming removed 0 bases at V and 4 bases at J, with 12 bases between. Germline-derived CDR1 and CDR2 are LGHDT and YNNKEL (reference sequence). This CDR3 has 16 amino acids. The CDR3 DNA sequence: TGTGCCAGCAGCCAAGAATCCAGAGACATTAATGAAAAACTGTTTTTT. Translation: CASSQESRDINEKLFF.